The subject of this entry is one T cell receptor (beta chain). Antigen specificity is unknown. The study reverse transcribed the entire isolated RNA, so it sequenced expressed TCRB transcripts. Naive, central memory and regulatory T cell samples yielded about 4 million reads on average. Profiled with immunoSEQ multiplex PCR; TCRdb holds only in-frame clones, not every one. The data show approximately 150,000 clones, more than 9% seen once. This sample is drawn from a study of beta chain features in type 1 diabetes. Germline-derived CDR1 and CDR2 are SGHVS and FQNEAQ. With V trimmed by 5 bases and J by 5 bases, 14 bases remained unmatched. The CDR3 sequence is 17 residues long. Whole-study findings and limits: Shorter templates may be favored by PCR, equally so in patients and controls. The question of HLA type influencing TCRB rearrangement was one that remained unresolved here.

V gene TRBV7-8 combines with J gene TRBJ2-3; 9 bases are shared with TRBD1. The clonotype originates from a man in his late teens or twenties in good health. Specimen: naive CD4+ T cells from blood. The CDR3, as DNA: TGTGCCAGCAGCACACGAAAAGGGACAGGGAAACAAGATACGCAGTATTTT. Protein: CASSTRKGTGKQDTQYF.